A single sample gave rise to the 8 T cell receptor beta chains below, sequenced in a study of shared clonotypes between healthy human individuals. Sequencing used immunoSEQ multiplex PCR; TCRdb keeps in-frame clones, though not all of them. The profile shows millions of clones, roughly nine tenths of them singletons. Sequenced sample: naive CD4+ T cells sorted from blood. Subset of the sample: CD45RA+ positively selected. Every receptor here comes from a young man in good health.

The CDR3 region is CASSLRTSGGDEQFF. Written as DNA, the CDR3 is TGTGCCAGCAGCTTGAGGACTAGCGGGGGCGATGAGCAGTTCTTC. The gene calls are TRBV5-5 and TRBJ2-1; 13 bases align to TRBD2. Germline loops: CDR1 SGHKS, CDR2 YYEKEE (reference sequence). This CDR3 is built from 15 residues. The junction had 3 bases not matched to a gene; V was cut back by 1 base and J by 8 bases.

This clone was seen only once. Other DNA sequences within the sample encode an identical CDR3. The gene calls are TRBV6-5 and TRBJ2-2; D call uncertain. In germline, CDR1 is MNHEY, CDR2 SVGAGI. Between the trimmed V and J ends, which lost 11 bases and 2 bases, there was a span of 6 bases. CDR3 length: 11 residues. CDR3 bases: TGTGCCTCCGGTAACACCGGGGAGCTGTTTTTT. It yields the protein CASGNTGELFF.

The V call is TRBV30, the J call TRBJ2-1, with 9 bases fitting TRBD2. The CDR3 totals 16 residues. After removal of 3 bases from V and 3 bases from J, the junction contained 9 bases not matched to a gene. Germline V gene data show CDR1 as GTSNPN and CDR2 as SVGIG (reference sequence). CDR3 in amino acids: CAWRPSSGEYYNEQFF. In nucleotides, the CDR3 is TGTGCCTGGAGACCATCTAGCGGGGAATACTACAATGAGCAGTTCTTC.

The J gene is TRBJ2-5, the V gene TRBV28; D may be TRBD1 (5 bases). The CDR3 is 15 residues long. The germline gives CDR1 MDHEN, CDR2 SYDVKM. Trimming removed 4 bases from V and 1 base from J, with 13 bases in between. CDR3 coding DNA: TGTGCCAGCAGTTCGGGCAGGGCATCCCAAGAGACCCAGTACTTC. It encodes CASSSGRASQETQYF. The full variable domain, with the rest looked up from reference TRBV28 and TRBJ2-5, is DVKVTQSSRYLVKRTGEKVFLECVQDMDHENMFWYRQDPGLGLRLIYFSYDVKMKEKGDIPEGYSVSREKKERFSLILESASTNQTSMYLCASSSGRASQETQYFGPGTRLLVL.

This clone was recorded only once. The CDR3 nucleotides are TGCGCCAGCAGCCCCGCTCGGTGGGCGGGAAGCGAGCAGTACTTC. As protein: CASSPARWAGSEQYF. The V call is TRBV5-1, the J call TRBJ2-7, with D perhaps matching TRBD2 (6 bases). The CDR3 contains 15 residues. V was pared by 4 bases and J by 6 bases, with 20 bases between. Germline V lookup: CDR1 SGHRS, CDR2 YFSETQ.

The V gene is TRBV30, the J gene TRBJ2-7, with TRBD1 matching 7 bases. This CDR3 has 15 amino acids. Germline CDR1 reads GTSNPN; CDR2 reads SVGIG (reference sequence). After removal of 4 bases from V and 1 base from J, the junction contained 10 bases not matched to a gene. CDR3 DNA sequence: TGTGCCTGGACATTCCCGGGACAGCATTCCTACGAGCAGTACTTC. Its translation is CAWTFPGQHSYEQYF.

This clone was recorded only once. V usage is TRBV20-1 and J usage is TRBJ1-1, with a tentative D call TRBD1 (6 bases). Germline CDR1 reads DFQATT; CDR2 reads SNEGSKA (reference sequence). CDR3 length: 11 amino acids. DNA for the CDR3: TGCAGCACGGGACAAAACACTGAAGCTTTCTTT. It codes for CSTGQNTEAFF.

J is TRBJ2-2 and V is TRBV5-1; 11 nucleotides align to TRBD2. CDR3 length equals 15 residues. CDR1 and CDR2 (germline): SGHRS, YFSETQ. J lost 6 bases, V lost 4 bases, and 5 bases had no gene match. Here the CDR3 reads CASSVELAGAGELFF. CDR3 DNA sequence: TGCGCCAGCAGCGTAGAACTAGCGGGAGCCGGGGAGCTGTTTTTT.